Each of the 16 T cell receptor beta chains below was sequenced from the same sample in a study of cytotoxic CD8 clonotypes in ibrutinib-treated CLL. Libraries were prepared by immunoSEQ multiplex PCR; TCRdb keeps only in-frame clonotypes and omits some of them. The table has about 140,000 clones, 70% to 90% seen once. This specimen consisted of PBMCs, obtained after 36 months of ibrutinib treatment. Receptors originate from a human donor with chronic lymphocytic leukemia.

The CDR3 bases are TGTGCCAGCTCACCAGCAGTGAACACTGAAGCTTTCTTT. It yields the protein CASSPAVNTEAFF. V usage is TRBV18 and J usage is TRBJ1-1; D call uncertain. This CDR3 comprises 13 residues. Germline-derived CDR1 and CDR2 are KGHSH and LQKENI. With 2 bases removed from V and 0 bases from J, the gap between germline ends came to 4 bases.

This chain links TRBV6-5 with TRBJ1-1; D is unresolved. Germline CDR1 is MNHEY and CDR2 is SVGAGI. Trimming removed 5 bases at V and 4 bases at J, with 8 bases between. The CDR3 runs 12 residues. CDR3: CASSPRRTEAFF. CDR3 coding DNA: TGTGCCAGCAGTCCACGGCGCACTGAAGCTTTCTTT.

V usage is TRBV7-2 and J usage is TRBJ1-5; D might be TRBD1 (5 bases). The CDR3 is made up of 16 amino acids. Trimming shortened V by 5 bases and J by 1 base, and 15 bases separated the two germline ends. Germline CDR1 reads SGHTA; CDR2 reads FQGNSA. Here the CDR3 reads CASSPLSGGSNQPQHF. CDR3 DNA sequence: TGTGCCAGCAGCCCCCTTTCGGGGGGAAGCAATCAGCCCCAGCATTTT.

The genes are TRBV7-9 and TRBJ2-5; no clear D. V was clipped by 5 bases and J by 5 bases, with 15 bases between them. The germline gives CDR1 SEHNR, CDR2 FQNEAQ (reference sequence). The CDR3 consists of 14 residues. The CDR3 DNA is TGTGCCAGCAGCCCTACCCTAGGCGTGGAGACCCAGTACTTC. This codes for CASSPTLGVETQYF.

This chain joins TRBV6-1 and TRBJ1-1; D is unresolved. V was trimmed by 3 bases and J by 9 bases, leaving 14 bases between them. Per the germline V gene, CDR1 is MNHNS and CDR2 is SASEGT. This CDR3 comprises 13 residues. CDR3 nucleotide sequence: TGTGCCAGCAGTGATGGAGGGAAGAAGAAAGCTTTCTTT. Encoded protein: CASSDGGKKKAFF.

The CDR3 here is CASDGGKAGSDTQYF. As DNA, the CDR3 is TGTGCCAGCGATGGGGGTAAGGCGGGATCAGATACGCAGTATTTT. V gene TRBV6-1 combines with J gene TRBJ2-3; TRBD2 might be the D (6 bases). Germline-derived CDR1 and CDR2 are MNHNS and SASEGT. V lost 8 bases and J lost 4, with 19 bases in between. This CDR3 is built from 15 residues.

Here the CDR3 reads CAISGTANGYTF. The CDR3 coding sequence is TGTGCCATCAGCGGGACGGCTAATGGCTACACCTTC. V gene TRBV10-3 combines with J gene TRBJ1-2; possible D gene TRBD1, 5 bases. In germline, CDR1 is ENHRY, CDR2 SYGVKD. The V end was cut by 6 bases, the J end by 6 bases, with 11 bases between. The CDR3 sequence is 12 residues long.

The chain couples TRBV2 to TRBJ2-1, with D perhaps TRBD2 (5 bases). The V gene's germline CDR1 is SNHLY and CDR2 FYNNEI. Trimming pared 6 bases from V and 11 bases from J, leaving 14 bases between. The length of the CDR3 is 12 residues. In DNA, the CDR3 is TGTGCCAGCAGATGGACTGTCTGGCAGCAGTTCTTC. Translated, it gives CASRWTVWQQFF.

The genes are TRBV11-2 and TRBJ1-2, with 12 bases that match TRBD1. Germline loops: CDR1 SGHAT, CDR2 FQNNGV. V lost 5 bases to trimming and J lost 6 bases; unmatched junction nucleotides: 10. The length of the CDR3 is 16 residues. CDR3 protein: CASSPLKGQGAHGYTF. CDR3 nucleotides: TGTGCCAGCAGCCCCCTCAAGGGACAGGGGGCTCATGGCTACACCTTC.

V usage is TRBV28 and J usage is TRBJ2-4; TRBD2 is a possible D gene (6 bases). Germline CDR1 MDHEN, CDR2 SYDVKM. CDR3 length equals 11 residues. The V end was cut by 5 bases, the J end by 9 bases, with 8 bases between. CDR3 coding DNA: TGTGCCAGCAGTCCCGGGAGCATTCAGTACTTC. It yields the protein CASSPGSIQYF.

In DNA, the CDR3 is TGTGCCAGCAGTGTAAACAGGGGCTATGGCTACACCTTC. This gives the protein CASSVNRGYGYTF. The chain uses TRBV2 and TRBJ1-2; 7 positions match TRBD1. The germline gives CDR1 SNHLY, CDR2 FYNNEI. The CDR3 is made up of 13 amino acids. The V gene end was trimmed by 4 bases and the J gene end by 4 bases; junction bases not matched to a gene: 3.

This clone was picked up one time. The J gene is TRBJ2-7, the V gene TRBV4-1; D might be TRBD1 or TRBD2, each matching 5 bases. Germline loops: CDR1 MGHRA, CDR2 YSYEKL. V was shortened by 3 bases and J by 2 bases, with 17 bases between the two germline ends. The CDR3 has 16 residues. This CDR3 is CASSHPGTRKTYEQYF. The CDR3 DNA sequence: TGCGCCAGCAGCCATCCCGGGACCAGAAAAACCTACGAGCAGTACTTC.

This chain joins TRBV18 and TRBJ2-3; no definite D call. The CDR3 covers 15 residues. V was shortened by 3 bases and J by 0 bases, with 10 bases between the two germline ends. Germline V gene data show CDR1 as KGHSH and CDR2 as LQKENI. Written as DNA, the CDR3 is TGTGCCAGCTCACCGTTCGACGGGAGCACAGATACGCAGTATTTT. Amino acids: CASSPFDGSTDTQYF.

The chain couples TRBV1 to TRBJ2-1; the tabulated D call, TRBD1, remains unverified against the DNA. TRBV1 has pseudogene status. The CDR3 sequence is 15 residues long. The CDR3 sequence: CTSSLAGQGHNEQFF. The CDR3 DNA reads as TGCACCAGCAGCCTAGCGGGACAGGGACACAATGAGCAGTTCTTC.

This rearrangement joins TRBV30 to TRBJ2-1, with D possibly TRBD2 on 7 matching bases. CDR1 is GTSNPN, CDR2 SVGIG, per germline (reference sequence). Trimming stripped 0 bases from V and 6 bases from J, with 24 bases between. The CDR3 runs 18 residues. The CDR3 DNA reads TGTGCCTGGAGTGTAATGGGGGGCGGGAGACGGGGACTCAATGAGCAGTTCTTC. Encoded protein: CAWSVMGGGRRGLNEQFF.

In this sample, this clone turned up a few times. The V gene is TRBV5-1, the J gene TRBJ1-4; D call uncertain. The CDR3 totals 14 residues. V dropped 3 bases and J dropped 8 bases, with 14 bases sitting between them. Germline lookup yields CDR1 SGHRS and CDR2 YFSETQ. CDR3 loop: CASSSGRLREKLFF. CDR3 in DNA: TGCGCCAGCAGCTCAGGACGGCTGAGGGAAAAACTGTTTTTT.